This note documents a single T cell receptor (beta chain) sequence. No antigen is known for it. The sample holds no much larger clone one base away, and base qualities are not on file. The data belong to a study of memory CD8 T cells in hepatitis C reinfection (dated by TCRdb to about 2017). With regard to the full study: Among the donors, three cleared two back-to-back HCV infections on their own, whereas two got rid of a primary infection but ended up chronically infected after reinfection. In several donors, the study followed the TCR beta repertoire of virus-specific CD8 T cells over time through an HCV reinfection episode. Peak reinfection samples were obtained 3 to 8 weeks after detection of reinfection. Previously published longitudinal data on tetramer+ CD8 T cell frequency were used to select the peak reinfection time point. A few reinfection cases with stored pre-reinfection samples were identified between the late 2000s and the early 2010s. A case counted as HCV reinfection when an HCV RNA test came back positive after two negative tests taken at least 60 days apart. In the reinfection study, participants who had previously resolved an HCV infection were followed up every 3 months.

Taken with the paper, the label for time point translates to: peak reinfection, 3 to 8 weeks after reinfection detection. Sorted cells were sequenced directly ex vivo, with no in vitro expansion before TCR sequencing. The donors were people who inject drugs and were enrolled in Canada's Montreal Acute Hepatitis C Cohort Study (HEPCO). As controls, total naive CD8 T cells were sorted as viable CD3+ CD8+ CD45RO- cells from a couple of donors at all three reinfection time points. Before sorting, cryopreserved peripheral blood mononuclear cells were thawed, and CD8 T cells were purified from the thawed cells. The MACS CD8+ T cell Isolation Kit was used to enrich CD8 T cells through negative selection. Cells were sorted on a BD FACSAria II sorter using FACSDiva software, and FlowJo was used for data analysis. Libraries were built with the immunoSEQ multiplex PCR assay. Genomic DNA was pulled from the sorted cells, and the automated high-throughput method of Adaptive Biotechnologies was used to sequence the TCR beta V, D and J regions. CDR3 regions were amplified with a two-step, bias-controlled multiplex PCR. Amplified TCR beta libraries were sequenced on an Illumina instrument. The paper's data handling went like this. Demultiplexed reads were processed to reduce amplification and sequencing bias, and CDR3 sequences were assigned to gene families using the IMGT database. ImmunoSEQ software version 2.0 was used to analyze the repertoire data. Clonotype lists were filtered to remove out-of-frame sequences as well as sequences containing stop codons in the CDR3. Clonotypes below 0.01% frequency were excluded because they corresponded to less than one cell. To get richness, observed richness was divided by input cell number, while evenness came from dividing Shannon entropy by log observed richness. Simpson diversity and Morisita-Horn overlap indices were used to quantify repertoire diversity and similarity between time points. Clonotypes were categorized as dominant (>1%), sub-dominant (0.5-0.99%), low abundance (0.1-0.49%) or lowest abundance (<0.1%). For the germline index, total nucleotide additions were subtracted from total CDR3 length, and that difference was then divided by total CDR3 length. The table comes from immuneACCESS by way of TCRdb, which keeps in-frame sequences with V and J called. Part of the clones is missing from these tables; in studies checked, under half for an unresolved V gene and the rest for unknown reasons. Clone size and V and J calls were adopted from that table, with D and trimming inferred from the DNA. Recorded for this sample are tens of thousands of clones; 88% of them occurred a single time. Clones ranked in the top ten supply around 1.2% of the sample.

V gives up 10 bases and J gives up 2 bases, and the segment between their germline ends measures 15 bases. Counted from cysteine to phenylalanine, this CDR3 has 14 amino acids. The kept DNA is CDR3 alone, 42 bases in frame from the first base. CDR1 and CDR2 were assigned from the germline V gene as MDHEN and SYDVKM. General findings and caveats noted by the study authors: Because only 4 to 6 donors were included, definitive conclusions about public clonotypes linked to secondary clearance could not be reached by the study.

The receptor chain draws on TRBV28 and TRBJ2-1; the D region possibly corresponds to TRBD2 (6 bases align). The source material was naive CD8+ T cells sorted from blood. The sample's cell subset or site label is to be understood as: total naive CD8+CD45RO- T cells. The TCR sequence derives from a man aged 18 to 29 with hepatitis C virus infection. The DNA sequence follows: TGTGCCACTGTAGGGGCGGGACCCTACAATGAGCAGTTCTTC. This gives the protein CATVGAGPYNEQFF.